This T cell receptor (beta chain) was identified in a study of Ad26.COV2.S vaccination and SARS-CoV-2 variants. On this clone itself: The antigen remains undetermined.

Overall study findings and caveats: Estimates derived from TCR breadth and depth analyses may have underestimated total T cell responses.

CDR1 and CDR2 from the germline V gene are MDHEN and SYDVKM. Between the trimmed V and J ends, which lost 3 bases and 5 bases, there was a span of 13 bases. CDR3 length equals 14 residues. TCRdb's table, derived via immunoSEQ multiplex PCR, lists solely in-frame clones and lacks some. Here the sample spans a few hundred thousand clones, 80% to 90% being singletons. Specified treatment: approximately 18 received Ad26.COV2.S at low or high dose, single or two shots; 5 received placebo; per-sample allocation not given. At day 63 after the first vaccine or placebo injection, samples were drawn. Aged 18-55 years, donor was enrolled in Boston at some point between 2019 and 2021.

Sequenced material: peripheral blood, taken in a trial of Ad26.COV2.S vaccine versus placebo. J is TRBJ1-1 and V is TRBV28; D not resolved. The sequence was collected from a person aged 18-65 years who received the Ad26.COV2.S COVID-19 vaccine or a placebo. This CDR3 is CASSFADDRTEAFF. CDR3 coding DNA: TGTGCCAGCAGTTTTGCCGACGATCGGACTGAAGCTTTCTTT.